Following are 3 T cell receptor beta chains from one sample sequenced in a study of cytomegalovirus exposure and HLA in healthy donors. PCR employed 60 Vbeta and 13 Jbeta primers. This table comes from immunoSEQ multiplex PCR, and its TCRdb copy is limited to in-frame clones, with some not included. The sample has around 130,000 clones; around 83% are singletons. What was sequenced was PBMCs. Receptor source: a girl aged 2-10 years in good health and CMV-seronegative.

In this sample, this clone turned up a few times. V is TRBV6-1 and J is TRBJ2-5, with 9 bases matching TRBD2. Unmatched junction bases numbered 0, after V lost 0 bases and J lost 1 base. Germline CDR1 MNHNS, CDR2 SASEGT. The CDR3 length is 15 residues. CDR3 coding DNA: TGTGCCAGCAGTGAAGCTAGCGGGGGCCAAGAGACCCAGTACTTC. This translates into CASSEASGGQETQYF.

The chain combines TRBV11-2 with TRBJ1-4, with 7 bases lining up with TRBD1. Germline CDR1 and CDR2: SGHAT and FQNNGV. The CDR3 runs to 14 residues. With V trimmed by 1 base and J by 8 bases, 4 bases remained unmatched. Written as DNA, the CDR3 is TGTGCCAGCAGCTTAGGAGGGGGCAGCGAAAAACTGTTTTTT. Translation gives CASSLGGGSEKLFF.

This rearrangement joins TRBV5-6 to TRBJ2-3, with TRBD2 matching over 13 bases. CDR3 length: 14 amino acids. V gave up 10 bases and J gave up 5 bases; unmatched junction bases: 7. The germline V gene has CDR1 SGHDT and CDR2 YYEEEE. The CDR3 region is CAWGLAGFGDTQYF. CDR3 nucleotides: TGTGCCTGGGGACTAGCGGGGTTCGGAGATACGCAGTATTTT.